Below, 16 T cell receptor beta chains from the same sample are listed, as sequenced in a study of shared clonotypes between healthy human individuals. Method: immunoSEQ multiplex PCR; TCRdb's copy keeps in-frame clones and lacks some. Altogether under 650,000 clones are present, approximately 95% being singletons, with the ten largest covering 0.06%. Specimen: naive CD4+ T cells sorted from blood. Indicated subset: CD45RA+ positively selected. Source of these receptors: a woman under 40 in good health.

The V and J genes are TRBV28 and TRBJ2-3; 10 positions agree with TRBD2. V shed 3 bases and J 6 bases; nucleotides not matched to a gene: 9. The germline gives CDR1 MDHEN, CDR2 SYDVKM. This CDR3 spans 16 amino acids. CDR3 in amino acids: CASSLWLAGVGDTQYF. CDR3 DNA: TGTGCCAGCAGTTTGTGGCTAGCGGGAGTCGGTGATACGCAGTATTTT. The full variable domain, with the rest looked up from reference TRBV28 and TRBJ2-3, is DVKVTQSSRYLVKRTGEKVFLECVQDMDHENMFWYRQDPGLGLRLIYFSYDVKMKEKGDIPEGYSVSREKKERFSLILESASTNQTSMYLCASSLWLAGVGDTQYFGPGTRLTVL.

CDR3 nucleotide sequence: TGTGCCAGCAGCTCAAAAGGACGGGCGAATGAAAAACTGTTTTTT. This sequence encodes CASSSKGRANEKLFF. The chain employs TRBV5-8 and TRBJ1-4, with unresolved D. The germline V gene has CDR1 SGHTS and CDR2 YDEGEE. Trimming stripped 3 bases from V and 5 bases from J, with 14 bases between. This CDR3 has 15 residues.

The CDR3 is CASSLVGAGSNQPQHF. DNA for the CDR3: TGTGCCAGCAGCTTGGTAGGGGCGGGGAGCAATCAGCCCCAGCATTTT. This sequence joins TRBV5-8 and TRBJ1-5, with a weak D call TRBD1 (5 bases). V gave up 0 bases and J gave up 1 base, with 11 bases separating them. The CDR3 is 16 amino acids. The V gene's germline CDR1 is SGHTS and CDR2 YDEGEE.

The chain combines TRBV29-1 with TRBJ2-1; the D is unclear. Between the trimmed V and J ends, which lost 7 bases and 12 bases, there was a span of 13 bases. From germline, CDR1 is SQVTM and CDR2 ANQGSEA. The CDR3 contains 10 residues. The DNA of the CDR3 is TGCAGCGCTACGGTTTTGGCGCAGTTCTTC. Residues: CSATVLAQFF.

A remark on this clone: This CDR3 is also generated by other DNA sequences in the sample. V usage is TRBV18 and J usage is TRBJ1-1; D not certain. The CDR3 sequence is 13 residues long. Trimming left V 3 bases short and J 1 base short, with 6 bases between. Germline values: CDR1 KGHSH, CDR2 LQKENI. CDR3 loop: CASSPGKNTEAFF. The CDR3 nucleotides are TGTGCCAGCTCACCCGGTAAGAACACTGAAGCTTTCTTT.

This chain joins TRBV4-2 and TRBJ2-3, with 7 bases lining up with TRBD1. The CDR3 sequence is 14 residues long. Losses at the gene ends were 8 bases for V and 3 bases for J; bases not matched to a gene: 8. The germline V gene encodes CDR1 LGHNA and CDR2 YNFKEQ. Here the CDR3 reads CASGPSGGTDTQYF. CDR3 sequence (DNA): TGTGCCAGCGGGCCATCAGGGGGTACAGATACGCAGTATTTT.

The CDR3 region is CASSKTGGLQPQHF. CDR3 coding DNA: TGCGCCAGCTCCAAAACAGGGGGCCTTCAGCCCCAGCATTTT. This chain connects TRBV10-2 to TRBJ1-5; 9 bases agree with TRBD1. Trimming removed 8 bases from V and 6 bases from J; junction bases left unmatched: 8. The V gene's germline CDR1 is WSHSY and CDR2 SAAADI. The CDR3 length is 14 residues.

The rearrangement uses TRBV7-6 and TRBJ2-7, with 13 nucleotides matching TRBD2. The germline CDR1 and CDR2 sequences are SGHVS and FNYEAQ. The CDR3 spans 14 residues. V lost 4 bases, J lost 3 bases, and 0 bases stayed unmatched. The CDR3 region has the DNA TGTGCCAGCAGCTGGACTAGCGGGAGCTACGAGCAGTACTTC. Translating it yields CASSWTSGSYEQYF.

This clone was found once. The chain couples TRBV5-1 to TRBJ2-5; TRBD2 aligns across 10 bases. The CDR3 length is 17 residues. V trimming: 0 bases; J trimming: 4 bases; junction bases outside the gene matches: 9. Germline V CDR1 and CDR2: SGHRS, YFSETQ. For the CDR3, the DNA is TGCGCCAGCAGCTTGGGAGGGGCTAGCGGGAGCGGAGAGACCCAGTACTTC. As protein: CASSLGGASGSGETQYF.

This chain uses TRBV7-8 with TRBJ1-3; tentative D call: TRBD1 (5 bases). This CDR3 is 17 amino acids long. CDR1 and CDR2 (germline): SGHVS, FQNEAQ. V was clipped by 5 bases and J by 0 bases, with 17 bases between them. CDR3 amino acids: CASSRRSGGNSGNTIYF. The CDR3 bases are TGTGCCAGCAGCAGACGTAGCGGGGGGAACTCTGGAAACACCATATATTTT.

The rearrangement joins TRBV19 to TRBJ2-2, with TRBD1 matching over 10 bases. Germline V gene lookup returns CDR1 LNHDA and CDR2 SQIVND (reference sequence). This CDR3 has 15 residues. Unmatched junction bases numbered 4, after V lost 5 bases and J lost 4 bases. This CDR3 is CASSAGQGTTGELFF. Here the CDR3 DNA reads TGTGCCAGTAGTGCGGGACAGGGGACCACCGGGGAGCTGTTTTTT.

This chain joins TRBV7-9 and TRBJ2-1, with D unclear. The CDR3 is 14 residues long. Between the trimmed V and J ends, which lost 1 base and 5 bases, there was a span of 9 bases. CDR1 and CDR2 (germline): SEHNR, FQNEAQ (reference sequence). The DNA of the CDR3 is TGTGCCAGCAGCTTAGGACTGCTCAACAATGAGCAGTTCTTC. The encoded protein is CASSLGLLNNEQFF.

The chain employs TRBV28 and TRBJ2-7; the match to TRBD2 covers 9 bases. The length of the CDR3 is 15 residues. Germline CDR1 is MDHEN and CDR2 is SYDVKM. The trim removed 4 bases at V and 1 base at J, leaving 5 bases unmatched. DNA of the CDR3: TGTGCCAGCAGTTCGACTAGCGGAAATTCCTACGAGCAGTACTTC. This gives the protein CASSSTSGNSYEQYF.

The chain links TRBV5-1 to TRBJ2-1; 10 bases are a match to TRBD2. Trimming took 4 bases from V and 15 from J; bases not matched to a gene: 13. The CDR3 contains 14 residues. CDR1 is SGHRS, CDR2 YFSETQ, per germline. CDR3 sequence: CASSAGTSEGSVFF. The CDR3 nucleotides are TGCGCCAGCAGCGCCGGGACTAGCGAAGGGTCGGTGTTCTTC.

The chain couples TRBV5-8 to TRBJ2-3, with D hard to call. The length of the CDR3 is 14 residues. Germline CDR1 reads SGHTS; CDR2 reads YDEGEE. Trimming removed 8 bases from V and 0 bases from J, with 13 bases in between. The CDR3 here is CASRFPSSTDTQYF. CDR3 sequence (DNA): TGTGCCAGTAGGTTCCCTTCTAGCACAGATACGCAGTATTTT.

CDR3 sequence reads: CAISESRGPSSYEQYF. The CDR3 DNA is TGTGCCATCAGTGAGTCCAGGGGGCCTAGCTCCTACGAGCAGTACTTC. The chain is built from TRBV10-3 and TRBJ2-7; 8 bases fit TRBD1. With 0 bases clipped from V and 0 bases from J, the junction kept 4 bases outside the gene matches. Looked up from germline, CDR1 is ENHRY and CDR2 is SYGVKD. The CDR3 has 16 residues.